A selection of T cell receptor beta chains follows, all from one sample in a study of identical twins. One entry per CDR3 protein, called by TCRdb with MiXCR from the 5' RACE reads. The sample has hundreds of thousands of distinct CDR3 sequences; roughly 20% are singletons. These same data were also listed under a study on T cells expressing NK-cell markers.

Sequences were obtained from PBMCs. All receptors derive from a woman aged 18 to 35 in good health. Both conserved end residues are part of each CDR3. A D gene is named only where the DNA matches it firmly. The size entry is marked missing in some rows and otherwise reads once, few, many or a size class.

size,J,D,V,DNA,CDR3
few,TRBJ2-7,.,TRBV5-1,TGCGCCAGCAGCTTGGTTTCTGTGAGCTCCTACGAGCAGTACTTC,CASSLVSVSSYEQYF
few,TRBJ1-2,.,TRBV20-1,TGCAGTGCTAGAGATAGGACACGGGTCAACTATGGCTACACCTTC,CSARDRTRVNYGYTF
many,TRBJ2-1,TRBD2,TRBV12-3/TRBV12-4,TGTGCCAGCACCAATACCGGGACTAGCGGTGATGAGCAGTTCTTC,CASTNTGTSGDEQFF
.,TRBJ2-7,TRBD2,TRBV27,TGTGCCAGCAGTTTGACTCGGGGACTAGCGGTTCGCTCCTACGAGCAGTACTTC,CASSLTRGLAVRSYEQYF
few,TRBJ2-1,.,TRBV10-3,TGTGCCATCGGGGACCCGGGAACCTACAATGAGCAGTTCTTC,CAIGDPGTYNEQFF
many,TRBJ2-3,TRBD1,TRBV7-2,TGTGCCAGCAACTACAGGGGAACAGATACGCAGTATTTT,CASNYRGTDTQYF
few,TRBJ1-2,TRBD1,TRBV5-1,TGCGCCAGCAGCTTGGACAGGGGGCCGCTGAACTATGGCTACACCTTC,CASSLDRGPLNYGYTF
.,TRBJ2-1,TRBD2,TRBV7-6,TGTGCCAGCAGCTTAAGAACTAGCGGGAGGGTACAGTTCTTC,CASSLRTSGRVQFF
.,TRBJ1-1,.,TRBV9,TGTGCCAGCGGGGTGGGTATACACACTGAAGCTTTCTTT,CASGVGIHTEAFF
few,TRBJ2-7,TRBD2,TRBV7-9,TGTGCCAGCAGCTTCTCCAGGGACTACGTGGAGCAGTACTTC,CASSFSRDYVEQYF
.,TRBJ2-1,TRBD2,TRBV20-1,TGCAGTGCTAGCCACCTTAGCGGGAGTGCGAATGAGCAGTTCTTC,CSASHLSGSANEQFF
.,TRBJ2-3,TRBD2,TRBV7-2,TGTGCCAGCAGCTTAGCCGGACTAGCGGGCCGCACAGATACGCAGTATTTT,CASSLAGLAGRTDTQYF
few,TRBJ2-7,TRBD1,TRBV7-6,TGTGCCAGCAGCCGGGACAGGGGGGATTCCTACGAGCAGTACTTC,CASSRDRGDSYEQYF
few,TRBJ2-7,.,TRBV5-1,TGCGCCAGCAGCTCCAGGGGAATATCCTACGAGCAGTACTTC,CASSSRGISYEQYF
few,TRBJ1-4,.,TRBV12-3/TRBV12-4,TGTGCCAGCAGTTTTGCGGGGATTGAAAAACTGTTTTTT,CASSFAGIEKLFF
.,TRBJ2-6,.,TRBV29-1,TGCAGCGTTGGGGCTATCCATTCTGGGGCCAACGTCCTGACTTTC,CSVGAIHSGANVLTF